This T cell receptor beta chain was profiled in a study of spatial heterogeneity in lung cancer. This clonotype has at least ten counts. Its specificity is not known. This beta chain is an off-target read within a library intended for alpha chains, so its frequency means little. TCRdb analysed the 5' RACE reads with MiXCR anew, one entry per CDR3 protein. Of 17,000 or so distinct CDR3 sequences detected, approximately 6.2% appear once; the ten largest clones hold around 7%. Notes on the study in general: Tracking of tumor mutation counts was seen in expanded intratumoral alpha and beta TCR counts.

The time point was: sample taken at primary tumor resection. The donor group consisted of approximately 77 patients who had untreated, early-stage non-small cell lung cancer. The sequences come from lung tumor tissue, collected at surgery. The origin of this receptor is a male donor with early-stage non-small cell lung cancer.

The CDR3 DNA reads TGTGCCAGCAGCTGGGACAGGGCTGGAAACACCATATATTTT. Its protein is CASSWDRAGNTIYF. The chain carries TRBV5-5 and TRBJ1-3, with 9 bases aligning to TRBD1. Germline trimming cut 3 bases from V and 2 bases from J; bases unmatched to any gene: 0. Germline CDR1 reads SGHKS; CDR2 reads YYEKEE (reference sequence). The CDR3 length is 14 residues.